A single count supports the clone carrying this TCR beta chain. Antigen unknown. Trimming took off 5 bases at V and 3 bases at J, with 14 bases between the two ends. The CDR3 length is 15 residues. From germline, CDR1 is LNHDA and CDR2 SQIVND (reference sequence). The data are from a study of cytomegalovirus exposure and HLA in healthy donors. Study-wide results and caveats: In vitro data verified three CMV-associated chains as specific for CMV antigens. It was likely that a cluster of highly shared sequence variants was a sequencing artifact. Excluded were some V segments that proved indistinguishable, including TRBV6-2 and TRBV6-3. In a later analysis, compared with equally common non-associated chains, HLA-associated beta chains were more expanded.

With 60 Vbeta and 13 Jbeta primers, the PCR was carried out. Libraries were prepared by immunoSEQ multiplex PCR; TCRdb keeps only in-frame clonotypes and omits some of them. The sample yields roughly 130,000 clones, approximately 91% seen once. The chain couples TRBV19 to TRBJ1-5; D possibly corresponds to TRBD1 (5 bases). This TCR derives from a woman aged 40 to 50 in good health and CMV-seronegative. The sample taken for sequencing was PBMCs. The CDR3 spells CASSPPGQNNQPQHF. The CDR3, as DNA: TGTGCCAGTAGTCCCCCCGGACAAAACAATCAGCCCCAGCATTTT.